This T cell receptor beta chain was profiled in a study of T cell clones after liver transplantation. As for the study in general: A pre-transplant mixed lymphocyte reaction with TCRbeta sequencing defined graft-donor-reactive clones followed in post-transplant blood.

Between the trimmed V and J ends, which lost 7 bases and 4 bases, there was a span of 13 bases. Per the germline V gene, CDR1 is MDHEN and CDR2 is SYDVKM. This CDR3 has 14 amino acids. Study-wide points: Migration into the graft, not deletion, may explain lost graft donor-reactive T cells. A larger donor-reactive than third-party decline suggested partial antigen-specific deletion. The donor-reactive repertoire was only partly measurable in two subjects, lacking donor cells.

With regard to this clone: Its antigen is not identified.

Assay used: immunoSEQ multiplex PCR; TCRdb lists only in-frame clones, some missing. Counted here are about 72,000 clones, 90% occurring once; the ten biggest clones make up less than 3.5%. This TCR was sampled from a human donor who received a liver transplant. This rearrangement joins TRBV28 to TRBJ2-2; tentative D call: TRBD1 (6 bases). The sample was CD4+ T cells from blood, taken before liver transplant. This chain's CDR3 is CASIEARGTGELFF. The DNA for the CDR3 is TGTGCCAGCATAGAAGCCAGGGGCACCGGGGAGCTGTTTTTT.